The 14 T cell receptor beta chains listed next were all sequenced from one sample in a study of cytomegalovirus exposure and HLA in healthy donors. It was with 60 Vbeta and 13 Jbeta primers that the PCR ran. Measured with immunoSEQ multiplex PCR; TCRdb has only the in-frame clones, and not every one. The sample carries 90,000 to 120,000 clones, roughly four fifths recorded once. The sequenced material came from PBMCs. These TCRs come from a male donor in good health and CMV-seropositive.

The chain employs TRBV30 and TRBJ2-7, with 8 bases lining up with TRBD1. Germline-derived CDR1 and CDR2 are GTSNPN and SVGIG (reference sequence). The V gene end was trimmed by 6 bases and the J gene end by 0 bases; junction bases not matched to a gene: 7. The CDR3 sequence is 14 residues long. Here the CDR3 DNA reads TGTGCCTGCAGCCCGGGACAGGACTCCTACGAGCAGTACTTC. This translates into CACSPGQDSYEQYF.

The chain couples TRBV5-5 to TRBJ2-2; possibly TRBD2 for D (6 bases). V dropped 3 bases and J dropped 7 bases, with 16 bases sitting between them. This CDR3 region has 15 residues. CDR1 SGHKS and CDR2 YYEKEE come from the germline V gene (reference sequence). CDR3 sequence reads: CASSWRGAMDGELFF. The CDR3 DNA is TGTGCCAGCAGCTGGCGGGGCGCGATGGACGGGGAGCTGTTTTTT.

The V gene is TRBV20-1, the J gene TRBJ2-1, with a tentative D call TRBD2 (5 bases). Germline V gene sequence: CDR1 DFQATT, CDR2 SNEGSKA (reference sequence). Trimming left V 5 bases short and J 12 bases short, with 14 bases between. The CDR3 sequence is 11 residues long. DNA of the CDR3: TGCAGTGCTGCCATTGAGGGTGGGCAGTTCTTC. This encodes CSAAIEGGQFF.

Here the CDR3 DNA reads TGTGCCTGGAGTGCGGGGGGCGAGCAGTACTTC. It translates to CAWSAGGEQYF. The chain is built from TRBV30 and TRBJ2-7; 7 nucleotides line up with TRBD2. The CDR3 has 11 amino acids. V gave up 1 base and J gave up 6 bases; unmatched junction bases: 0. CDR1 and CDR2 (germline): GTSNPN, SVGIG (reference sequence).

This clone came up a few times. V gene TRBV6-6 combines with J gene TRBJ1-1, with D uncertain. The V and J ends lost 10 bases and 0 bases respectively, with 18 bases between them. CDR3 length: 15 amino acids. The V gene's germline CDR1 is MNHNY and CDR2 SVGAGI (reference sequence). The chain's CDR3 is CATKTRGLMNTEAFF. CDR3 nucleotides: TGTGCCACCAAGACCCGAGGGCTCATGAACACTGAAGCTTTCTTT.

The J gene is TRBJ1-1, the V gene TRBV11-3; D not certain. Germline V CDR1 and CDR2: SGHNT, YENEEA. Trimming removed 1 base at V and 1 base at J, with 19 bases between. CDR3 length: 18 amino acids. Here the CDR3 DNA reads TGTGCCAGCAGCTTAGTTACGCGGGGTTTTGGGCCGAACACTGAAGCTTTCTTT. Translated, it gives CASSLVTRGFGPNTEAFF.

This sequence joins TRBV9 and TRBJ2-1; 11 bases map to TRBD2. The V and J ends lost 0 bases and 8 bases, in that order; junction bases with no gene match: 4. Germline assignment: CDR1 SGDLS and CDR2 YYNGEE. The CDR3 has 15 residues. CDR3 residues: CASSVGVAGGYEQFF. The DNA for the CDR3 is TGTGCCAGCAGCGTAGGAGTAGCGGGGGGGTATGAGCAGTTCTTC.

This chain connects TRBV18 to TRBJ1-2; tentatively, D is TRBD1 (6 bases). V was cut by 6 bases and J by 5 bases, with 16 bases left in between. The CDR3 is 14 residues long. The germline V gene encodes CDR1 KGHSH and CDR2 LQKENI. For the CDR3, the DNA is TGTGCCAGCTCTCACACAGGGAATCCATATGGCTACACCTTC. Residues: CASSHTGNPYGYTF.

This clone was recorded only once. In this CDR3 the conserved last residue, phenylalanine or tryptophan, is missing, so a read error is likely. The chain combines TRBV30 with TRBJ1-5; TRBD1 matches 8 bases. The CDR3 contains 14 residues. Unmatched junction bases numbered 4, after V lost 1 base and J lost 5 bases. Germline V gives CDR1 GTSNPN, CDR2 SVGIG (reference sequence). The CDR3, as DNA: TGTGCCTGGAGTGGGACAGGGTGGCATCAGCCCCAGCATGTT. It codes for CAWSGTGWHQPQHV.

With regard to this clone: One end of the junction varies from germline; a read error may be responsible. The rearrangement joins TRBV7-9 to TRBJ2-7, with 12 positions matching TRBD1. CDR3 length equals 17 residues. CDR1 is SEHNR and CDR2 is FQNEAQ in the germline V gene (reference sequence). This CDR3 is CASSRPWDRGLPYEQHF. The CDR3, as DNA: TGTGCCAGCAGCCGACCCTGGGACAGGGGGCTCCCCTACGAGCAGCACTTC.

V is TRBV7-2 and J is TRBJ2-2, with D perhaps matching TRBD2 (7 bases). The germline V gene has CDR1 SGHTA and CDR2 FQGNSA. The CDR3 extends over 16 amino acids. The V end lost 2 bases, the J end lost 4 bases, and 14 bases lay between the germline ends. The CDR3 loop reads CASSLFGGGGTGELFF. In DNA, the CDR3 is TGTGCCAGCAGCTTATTCGGCGGGGGCGGCACCGGGGAGCTGTTTTTT.

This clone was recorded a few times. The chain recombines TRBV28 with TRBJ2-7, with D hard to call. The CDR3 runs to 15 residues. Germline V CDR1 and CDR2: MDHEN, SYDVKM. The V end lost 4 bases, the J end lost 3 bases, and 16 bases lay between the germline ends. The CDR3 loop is CASSSTSTEIYEQYF. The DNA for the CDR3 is TGTGCCAGCAGTTCGACCTCAACAGAGATCTACGAGCAGTACTTC.

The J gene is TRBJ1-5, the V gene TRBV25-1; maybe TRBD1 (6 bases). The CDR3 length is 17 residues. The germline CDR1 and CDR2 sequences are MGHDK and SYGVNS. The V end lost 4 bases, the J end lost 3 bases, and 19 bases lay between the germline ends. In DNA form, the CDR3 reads TGTGCCAGCAGTGGGGCAGGGGAAGGGTTGAACAATCAGCCCCAGCATTTT. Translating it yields CASSGAGEGLNNQPQHF. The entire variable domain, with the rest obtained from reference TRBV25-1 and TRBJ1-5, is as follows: EADIYQTPRYLVIGTGKKITLECSQTMGHDKMYWYQQDPGMELHLIHYSYGVNSTEKGDLSSESTVSRIRTEHFPLTLESARPSHTSQYLCASSGAGEGLNNQPQHFGDGTRLSIL.

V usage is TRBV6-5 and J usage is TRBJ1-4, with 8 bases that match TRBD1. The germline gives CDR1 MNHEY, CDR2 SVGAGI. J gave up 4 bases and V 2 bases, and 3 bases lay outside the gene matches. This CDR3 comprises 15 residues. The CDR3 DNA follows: TGTGCCAGCAGTTACCGCACAGGGGGTAATGAAAAACTGTTTTTT. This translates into CASSYRTGGNEKLFF.